Below, 27 T cell receptor beta chains from the same sample are listed, as sequenced in a study of CD8+CD57+ T cells in acquired aplastic anemia (dated 2018 in TCRdb). The data were produced on an Illumina HiSeq 2000. Genomic DNA was used as template for profiling of TCR beta VDJ combinations and CDR3 sequences. Through fastp at Q25 and MiXCR, TCRdb rebuilt clones from the public reads, retaining in-frame beta chains. Identical CDR3 proteins give one entry, which carries the most common genes and DNA. This sample has hundreds of thousands of distinct CDR3 sequences in its table, and 65% to 80% of those were observed once. The ten largest account for 3.5% to 4.5% of the sample. Sample: sorted CD4+, CD8+, or CD8+CD57+ T cells (not recorded which) from PBMCs. These receptors were taken from a human donor in good health, serving as a control.

Regarding this clonotype: This likely comes from a read error, as the CDR3 has no conserved phenylalanine or tryptophan at its end. Because the CDR3's place on the DNA is in doubt, the DNA is left out and the CDR3 is given as listed by TCRdb. The chain has TRBV7-9 and TRBJ1-6. Looked up from germline, CDR1 is SEHNR and CDR2 is FQNEAQ (reference sequence). Counting both end residues, the CDR3 totals 13 amino acids. The CDR3 sequence: CASSLLETQYFGP.

DNA of the CDR3: TGTGCCACCAGTGATTTTAGCGGGGGCTACAATGAGCAGTTCTTC. Translating it yields CATSDFSGGYNEQFF. The gene calls are TRBV24-1 and TRBJ2-1, with 9 bases that match TRBD2. Germline V gene data show CDR1 as KGHDR and CDR2 as SFDVKD. This CDR3 has 15 amino acids. Trimming cost V 1 base and J 3 bases; bases outside gene matches: 0.

The chain couples TRBV12-3 or TRBV12-4 to TRBJ1-2; no clear D gene. The CDR3 has 12 residues. Trimming cost V 10 bases and J 1 base, with 10 bases left between them. CDR3 residues: CATQENNYGYTF. Here the CDR3 DNA reads TGTGCCACCCAGGAGAATAACTATGGCTACACCTTC.

Of note for this clonotype: Because it lacks the conserved phenylalanine or tryptophan at the end, this CDR3 is likely a read error. The DNA is left out, because the CDR3 cannot be placed on it with certainty; the CDR3 is given as TCRdb lists it. The rearrangement links TRBV7-3 to TRBJ1-2; the D call of TRBD1 is as the table states it, not checked on the DNA. The CDR3 length is 12 residues, termini included. Germline-derived CDR1 and CDR2 are SGHTA and FQGTGA. This CDR3 is CATSREPGSQTR.

V usage is TRBV7-2 and J usage is TRBJ2-3, with D perhaps being TRBD1 or TRBD2 (5 bases each). CDR3 length: 15 residues. V dropped 3 bases and J dropped 15 bases, with 25 bases sitting between them. CDR1 SGHTA and CDR2 FQGNSA come from the germline V gene. CDR3 sequence reads: CASSFDGALNNKAYF. The CDR3 DNA is TGTGCCAGCAGCTTCGACGGGGCATTAAACAATAAAGCTTATTTT.

The CDR3 here is CASSLGSGGNKQYF. CDR3 coding DNA: TGCGCCAGCAGCTTGGGTTCAGGGGGCAACAAGCAGTACTTC. The chain recombines TRBV5-1 with TRBJ2-7; 8 positions match TRBD1. This CDR3 spans 14 amino acids. Trimming at V came to 0 bases and at J to 8 bases, leaving 7 bases not matched to a gene. Per the germline V gene, CDR1 is SGHRS and CDR2 is YFSETQ.

V is TRBV12-3 or TRBV12-4 and J is TRBJ2-5; D is possibly TRBD1 (5 bases). Trimming removed 6 bases from V and 0 bases from J, with 14 bases in between. This CDR3 has 15 amino acids. CDR3 amino acids: CASSIGAWYQETQYF. The CDR3, as DNA: TGTGCCAGCAGCATTGGGGCTTGGTACCAAGAGACCCAGTACTTC.

This clonotype came up a few times. The chain has TRBV4-3 and TRBJ2-2; a possible D gene is TRBD2 (7 bases). The CDR3 is made up of 18 amino acids. V lost 0 bases and J lost 4, with 18 bases in between. Germline loops: CDR1 LGHNA, CDR2 YSLEER. The CDR3 DNA reads as TGCGCCAGCAGCCAAGAATTCTCGGGCGGGGGCTCCACCGGGGAGCTGTTTTTT. Its protein product is CASSQEFSGGGSTGELFF.

This chain links TRBV20-1 with TRBJ1-2; the D is unclear. The germline V and J ends were trimmed by 4 bases and 3 bases, with 18 bases remaining between them. The CDR3 extends over 15 amino acids. Germline V gene sequence: CDR1 DFQATT, CDR2 SNEGSKA (reference sequence). CDR3 nucleotides: TGCAGTGCTACCCCCCAGGACGGGTCACACTATGGCTACACCTTC. This encodes CSATPQDGSHYGYTF.

Only one count was recorded for this clonotype. Relative to the germline gene, one junction end is altered; a read error may explain this. The V call is TRBV7-2, the J call TRBJ2-5, with D possibly TRBD2 on 5 matching bases. The CDR3 extends over 14 amino acids. Per the germline V gene, CDR1 is SGHTA and CDR2 is FQGNSA. The CDR3 region is CASSLAGGLNSPLF. CDR3 DNA sequence: TGTGCCAGCAGCTTAGCCGGAGGCCTAAATTCACCCCTCTTC.

This clonotype has ten or more counts. The rearrangement links TRBV5-1 to TRBJ2-2, with D unclear. The CDR3 has 14 residues. V was shortened by 0 bases and J by 0 bases, with 3 bases between the two germline ends. Looked up from germline, CDR1 is SGHRS and CDR2 is YFSETQ. CDR3 bases: TGCGCCAGCAGCTTGGAAACGAACACCGGGGAGCTGTTTTTT. Protein product: CASSLETNTGELFF.

The J gene is TRBJ1-2, the V gene TRBV20-1, with D possibly TRBD1 on 6 matching bases. The CDR3 totals 13 residues. V was shortened by 6 bases and J by 8 bases, with 19 bases between the two germline ends. From germline, CDR1 is DFQATT and CDR2 SNEGSKA (reference sequence). CDR3 nucleotides: TGCAGTGCCCCGGGGGCAAATGAGCAGGGCTACACCTTC. Amino acid sequence: CSAPGANEQGYTF.

With respect to this clonotype: The junction shows a germline mismatch at one end, possibly a read error. The chain couples TRBV15 to TRBJ1-4; no firm D call. CDR1 is LNHNV, CDR2 YYDKDF, per germline (reference sequence). The CDR3 contains 14 residues. This chain's CDR3 is CATARSATNDKLYF. The DNA of the CDR3 is TGTGCCACGGCGAGGTCAGCAACTAATGACAAACTGTATTTT.

The chain uses TRBV2 and TRBJ1-5; no clear D gene. Germline V CDR1 and CDR2: SNHLY, FYNNEI. Between the trimmed V and J ends, which lost 2 bases and 0 bases, there was a span of 8 bases. CDR3 length: 15 amino acids. CDR3 sequence (DNA): TGTGCCAGCAGTGAAATGACACCTAGCAATCAGCCCCAGCATTTT. Its protein product is CASSEMTPSNQPQHF.

The V and J genes are TRBV20-1 and TRBJ1-2; D is unresolved. Trimming left V 6 bases short and J 12 bases short, with 20 bases between. The length of the CDR3 is 12 residues. Per the germline V gene, CDR1 is DFQATT and CDR2 is SNEGSKA (reference sequence). This chain's CDR3 is CSAGATNEKHTF. DNA for the CDR3: TGCAGTGCCGGAGCAACTAATGAAAAACACACCTTC.

The rearrangement joins TRBV7-2 to TRBJ2-4; 12 bases are a match to TRBD2. CDR1 and CDR2 (germline): SGHTA, FQGNSA. V was pared by 1 base and J by 7 bases, with 8 bases of the junction left unmatched. The CDR3 runs 17 residues. CDR3 coding DNA: TGTGCCAGCAGCTTAGTGCCTAGCGGGGGGGCCGAGAACATTCAGTACTTC. Its protein is CASSLVPSGGAENIQYF.

This clonotype was detected only a few times. V and J are TRBV7-2 and TRBJ1-1; no firm D call. CDR1 and CDR2 from the germline V gene are SGHTA and FQGNSA. The CDR3 is 13 amino acids. V lost 0 bases to trimming and J lost 2 bases, with 4 bases between them. DNA for the CDR3: TGTGCCAGCAGCTTAGCGGCAAACACTGAAGCTTTCTTT. Amino acids: CASSLAANTEAFF.

This clonotype was counted many times. This chain links TRBV12-5 with TRBJ1-5, with TRBD1 matching 7 bases. Looked up from germline, CDR1 is LGHNT and CDR2 is FRNRAP. V shed 3 bases and J 4 bases; nucleotides not matched to a gene: 9. The CDR3 consists of 16 residues. CDR3 region: CASGFRDRDLNQPQHF. CDR3 nucleotides: TGTGCTAGTGGTTTTCGCGACAGGGACTTAAATCAGCCCCAGCATTTT.

The gene calls are TRBV19 and TRBJ2-5; the D call may be TRBD1 or TRBD2 (6 bases each). Germline V lookup: CDR1 LNHDA, CDR2 SQIVND (reference sequence). Trimming stripped 9 bases from V and 5 bases from J, with 22 bases between. The CDR3 runs to 15 residues. The CDR3 loop reads CASSLSGANRETQYF. CDR3 DNA: TGTGCCAGCAGCTTATCGGGGGCGAATAGGGAGACCCAGTACTTC.

DNA for the CDR3: TGTGCCAGCGGTAGTGGACAGTACCCGGGGGAGCAGTACTTC. Amino acids: CASGSGQYPGEQYF. V usage is TRBV12-3 or TRBV12-4 and J usage is TRBJ2-7, with D tentatively TRBD1 (6 bases). The CDR3 consists of 14 residues. V was cut by 8 bases and J by 7 bases, with 21 bases left in between.

A remark on this clonotype: One junction end disagrees with the germline gene, perhaps due to a read error. Written as DNA, the CDR3 is TGTGCTAGCAGGACAGGGCCTTACACCGGGGAGCTGTTTTTT. It yields the protein CASRTGPYTGELFF. The chain recombines TRBV7-7 with TRBJ2-2; 8 positions agree with TRBD1. This CDR3 contains 14 residues. CDR1 is SSHAT, CDR2 FNYEAQ, per germline (reference sequence).

This clonotype was recorded only once. The J gene is TRBJ1-2, the V gene TRBV11-2; D unresolved. Germline values: CDR1 SGHAT, CDR2 FQNNGV. This CDR3 is 12 amino acids long. V lost 3 bases and J 9 bases, leaving 11 bases between the germline ends. DNA for the CDR3: TGTGCCAGCAGCTTCAGGATAGACAGCTACACCTTC. This codes for CASSFRIDSYTF.

This clonotype came up a few times. The junction departs from germline at one end; a sequencing error may be responsible. This chain connects TRBV7-2 to TRBJ2-7; 7 bases map to TRBD2. CDR3 length: 14 amino acids. Germline CDR1 and CDR2: SGHTA and FQGNSA. In DNA, the CDR3 is TGTGCCAGCAGCTCCCAGGGAGGGGAGCAGCCCCAGCACTTC. Translation gives CASSSQGGEQPQHF.

This clonotype was counted at least ten times. The rearrangement links TRBV6-2 or TRBV6-3 to TRBJ1-5, with D possibly matching TRBD1 (5 bases). This CDR3 is built from 15 residues. Germline V gene sequence: CDR1 MNHEY, CDR2 SVGEGT. V lost 4 bases, J lost 5 bases, and 15 bases lay in between. In nucleotides, the CDR3 is TGTGCCAGCAGTTCCGAAAGACCGGGGGATCAGCCCCAGCATTTT. Translated, it gives CASSSERPGDQPQHF.

In its sample, this clonotype was seen many times. The genes are TRBV5-6 and TRBJ1-1; 10 bases agree with TRBD1. Losses at the gene ends were 2 bases for V and 4 bases for J; bases not matched to a gene: 8. The CDR3 is made up of 16 amino acids. Germline V lookup: CDR1 SGHDT, CDR2 YYEEEE. The CDR3 loop is CASSFGRQGAFTEAFF. The CDR3, as DNA: TGTGCCAGCAGCTTTGGCAGACAGGGGGCCTTCACTGAAGCTTTCTTT.

At least ten counts were recorded for this clonotype. The V and J genes are TRBV6-5 and TRBJ1-4; D gene ambiguous. CDR1 MNHEY and CDR2 SVGAGI come from the germline V gene. The length of the CDR3 is 15 residues. V was trimmed by 2 bases and J by 3 bases, leaving 10 bases between them. The CDR3 loop reads CASSYRPTANEKLFF. The CDR3 DNA reads TGTGCCAGCAGTTACCGGCCAACGGCTAATGAAAAACTGTTTTTT.

V is TRBV5-4 and J is TRBJ1-4; tentative D call: TRBD1 (5 bases). There are 14 residues in the CDR3. V was pared by 2 bases and J by 8 bases, with 13 bases between. Germline V gene lookup returns CDR1 SGHNT and CDR2 YYREEE (reference sequence). The CDR3 region has the DNA TGTGCCAGCAGCTTTGTGGACAAGGCGGAAAAACTGTTTTTT. This encodes CASSFVDKAEKLFF.